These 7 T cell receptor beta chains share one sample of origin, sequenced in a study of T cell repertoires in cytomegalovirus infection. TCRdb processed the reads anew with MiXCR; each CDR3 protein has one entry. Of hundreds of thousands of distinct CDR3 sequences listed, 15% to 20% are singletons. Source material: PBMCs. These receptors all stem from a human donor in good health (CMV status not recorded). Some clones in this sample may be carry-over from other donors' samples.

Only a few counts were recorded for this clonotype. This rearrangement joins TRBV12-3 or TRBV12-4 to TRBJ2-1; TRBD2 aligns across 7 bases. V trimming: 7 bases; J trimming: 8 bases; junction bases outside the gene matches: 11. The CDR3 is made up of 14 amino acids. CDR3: CASTTGLGAYEQFF. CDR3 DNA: TGTGCCAGCACCACCGGACTAGGGGCTTATGAGCAGTTCTTC.

The CDR3 DNA is TGTGCCAGTATGGGGCAGGGGACCTACGAGCAGTACTTC. Encoded protein: CASMGQGTYEQYF. The chain has TRBV19 and TRBJ2-7; D is perhaps TRBD1 (6 bases). The CDR3 covers 13 residues. Germline CDR1 LNHDA, CDR2 SQIVND (reference sequence). V lost 7 bases and J lost 2, with 12 bases in between.

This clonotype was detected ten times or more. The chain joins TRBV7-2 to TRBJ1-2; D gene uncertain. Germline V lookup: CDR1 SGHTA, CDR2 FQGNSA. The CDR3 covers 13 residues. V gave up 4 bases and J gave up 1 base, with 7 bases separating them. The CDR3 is CASSSGRNYGYTF. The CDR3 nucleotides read TGTGCCAGCAGCTCTGGCCGTAACTATGGCTACACCTTC.

The CDR3: CASSPGAQYEQYF. CDR3 nucleotides: TGTGCCAGCAGCCCCGGGGCCCAGTACGAGCAGTACTTC. This sequence joins TRBV5-5 and TRBJ2-7; possibly TRBD1 or TRBD2 for D (5 bases each). V was shortened by 4 bases and J by 4 bases, with 12 bases between the two germline ends. The CDR3 has 13 residues. The germline CDR1 and CDR2 sequences are SGHKS and YYEKEE (reference sequence).

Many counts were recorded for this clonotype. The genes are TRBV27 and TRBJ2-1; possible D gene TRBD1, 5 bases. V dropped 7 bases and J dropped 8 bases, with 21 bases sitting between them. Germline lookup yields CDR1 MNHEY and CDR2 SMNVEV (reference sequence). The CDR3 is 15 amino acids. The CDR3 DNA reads TGTGCCAGCACCGTTGACAGTCGGTTCCTCCATGAGCAGTTCTTC. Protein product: CASTVDSRFLHEQFF.

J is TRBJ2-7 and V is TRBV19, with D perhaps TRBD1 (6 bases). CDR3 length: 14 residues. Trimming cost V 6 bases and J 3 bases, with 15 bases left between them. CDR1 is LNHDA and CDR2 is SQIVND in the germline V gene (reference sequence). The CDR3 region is CASSGLYRDYEQYF. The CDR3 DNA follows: TGTGCCAGTAGCGGACTCTACAGGGACTACGAGCAGTACTTC.

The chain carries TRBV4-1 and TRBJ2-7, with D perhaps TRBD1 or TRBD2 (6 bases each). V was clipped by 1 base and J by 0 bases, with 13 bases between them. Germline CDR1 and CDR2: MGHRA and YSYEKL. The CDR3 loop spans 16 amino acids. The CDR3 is CASSQVPGGFSYEQYF. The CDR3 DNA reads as TGCGCCAGCAGCCAAGTCCCCGGGGGCTTCTCCTACGAGCAGTACTTC.